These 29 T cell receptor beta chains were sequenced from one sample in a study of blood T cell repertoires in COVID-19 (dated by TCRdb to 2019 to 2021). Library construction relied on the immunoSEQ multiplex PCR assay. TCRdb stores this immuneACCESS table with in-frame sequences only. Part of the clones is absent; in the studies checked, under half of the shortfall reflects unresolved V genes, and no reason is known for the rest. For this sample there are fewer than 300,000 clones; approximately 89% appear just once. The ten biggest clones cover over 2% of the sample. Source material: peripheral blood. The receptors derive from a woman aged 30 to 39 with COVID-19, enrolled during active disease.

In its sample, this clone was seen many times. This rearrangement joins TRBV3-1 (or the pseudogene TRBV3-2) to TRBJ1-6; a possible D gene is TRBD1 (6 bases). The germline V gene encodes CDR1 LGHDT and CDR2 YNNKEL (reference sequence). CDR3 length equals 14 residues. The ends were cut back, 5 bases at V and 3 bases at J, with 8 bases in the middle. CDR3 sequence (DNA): TGTGCCAGCAGCAGAGGGGGCTATAATTCACCCCTCCACTTT. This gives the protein CASSRGGYNSPLHF.

The DNA of the CDR3 is TGTGCCAGCAGCTCAGGGGACAGGAAAAACACTGAAGCTTTCTTT. Translation: CASSSGDRKNTEAFF. The chain has TRBV11-2 and TRBJ1-1; the match to TRBD1 covers 8 bases. The V segment lost 4 bases and the J segment 2 bases; nucleotides outside the gene matches: 6. The length of the CDR3 is 15 residues. Germline CDR1 SGHAT, CDR2 FQNNGV.

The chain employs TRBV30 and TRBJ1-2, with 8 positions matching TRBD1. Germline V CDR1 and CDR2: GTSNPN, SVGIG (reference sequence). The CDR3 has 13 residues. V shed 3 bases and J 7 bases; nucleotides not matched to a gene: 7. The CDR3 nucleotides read TGTGCCTGGAGGGACAGGGTACAGGGTGGCTACACCTTC. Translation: CAWRDRVQGGYTF.

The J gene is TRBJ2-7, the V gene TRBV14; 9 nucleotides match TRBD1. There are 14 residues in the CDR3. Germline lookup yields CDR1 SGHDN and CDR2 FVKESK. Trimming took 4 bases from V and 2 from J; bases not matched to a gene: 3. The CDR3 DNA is TGTGCCAGCAGCCGGACAGGGGAAACCTACGAGCAGTACTTC. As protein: CASSRTGETYEQYF.

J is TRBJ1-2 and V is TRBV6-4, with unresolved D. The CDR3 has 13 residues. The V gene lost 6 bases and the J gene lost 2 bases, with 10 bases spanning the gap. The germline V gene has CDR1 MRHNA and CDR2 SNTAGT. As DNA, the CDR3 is TGTGCCAGCAGCGTAACGGGGAACTATGGCTACACCTTC. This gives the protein CASSVTGNYGYTF.

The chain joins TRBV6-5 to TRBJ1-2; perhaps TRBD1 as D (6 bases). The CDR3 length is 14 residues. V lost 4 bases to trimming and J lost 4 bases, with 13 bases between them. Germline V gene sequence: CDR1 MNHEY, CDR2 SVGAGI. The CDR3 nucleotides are TGTGCCAGCAGTTCCAGGGGTCAGGTCTATGGCTACACCTTC. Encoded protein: CASSSRGQVYGYTF.

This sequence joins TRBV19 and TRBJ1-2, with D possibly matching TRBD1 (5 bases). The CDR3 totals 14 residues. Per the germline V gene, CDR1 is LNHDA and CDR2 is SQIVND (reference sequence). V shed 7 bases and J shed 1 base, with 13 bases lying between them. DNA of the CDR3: TGTGCCAGTACCGTGGGAGGGGTTAACTATGGCTACACCTTC. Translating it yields CASTVGGVNYGYTF. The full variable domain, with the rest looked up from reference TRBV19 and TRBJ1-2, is DGGITQSPKYLFRKEGQNVTLSCEQNLNHDAMYWYRQDPGQGLRLIYYSQIVNDFQKGDIAEGYSVSREKKESFPLTVTSAQKNPTAFYLCASTVGGVNYGYTFGSGTRLTVV.

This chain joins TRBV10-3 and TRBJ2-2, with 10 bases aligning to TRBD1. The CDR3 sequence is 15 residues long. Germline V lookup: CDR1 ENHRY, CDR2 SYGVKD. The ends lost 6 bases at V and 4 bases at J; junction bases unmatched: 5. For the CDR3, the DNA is TGTGCCATCAGGCGGGACAGGGGCGTCACCGGGGAGCTGTTTTTT. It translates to CAIRRDRGVTGELFF.

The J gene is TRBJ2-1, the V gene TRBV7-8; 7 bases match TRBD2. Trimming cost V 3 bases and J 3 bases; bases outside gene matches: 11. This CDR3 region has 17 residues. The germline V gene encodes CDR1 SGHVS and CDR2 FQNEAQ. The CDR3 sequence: CASSLNGWQRDYNEQFF. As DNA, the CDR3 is TGTGCCAGCAGCTTGAATGGGTGGCAGCGGGACTACAATGAGCAGTTCTTC. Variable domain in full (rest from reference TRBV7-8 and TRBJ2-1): GAGVSQSPRYKVAKRGQDVALRCDPISGHVSLFWYQQALGQGPEFLTYFQNEAQLDKSGLPSDRFFAERPEGSVSTLKIQRTQQEDSAVYLCASSLNGWQRDYNEQFFGPGTRLTVL.

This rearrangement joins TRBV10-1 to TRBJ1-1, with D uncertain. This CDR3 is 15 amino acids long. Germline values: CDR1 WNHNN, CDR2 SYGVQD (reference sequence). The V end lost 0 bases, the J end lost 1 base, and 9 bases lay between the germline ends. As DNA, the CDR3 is TGCGCCAGCAGTGAGTCGGGCAGTACGAACACTGAAGCTTTCTTT. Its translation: CASSESGSTNTEAFF.

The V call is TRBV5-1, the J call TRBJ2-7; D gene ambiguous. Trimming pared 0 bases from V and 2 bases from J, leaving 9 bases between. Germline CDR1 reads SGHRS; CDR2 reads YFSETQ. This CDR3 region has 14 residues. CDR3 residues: CASSLEAGTYEQYF. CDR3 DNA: TGCGCCAGCAGCTTGGAGGCAGGCACCTACGAGCAGTACTTC. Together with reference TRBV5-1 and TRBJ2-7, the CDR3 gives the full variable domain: KAGVTQTPRYLIKTRGQQVTLSCSPISGHRSVSWYQQTPGQGLQFLFEYFSETQRNKGNFPGRFSGRQFSNSRSEMNVSTLELGDSALYLCASSLEAGTYEQYFGPGTRLTVT.

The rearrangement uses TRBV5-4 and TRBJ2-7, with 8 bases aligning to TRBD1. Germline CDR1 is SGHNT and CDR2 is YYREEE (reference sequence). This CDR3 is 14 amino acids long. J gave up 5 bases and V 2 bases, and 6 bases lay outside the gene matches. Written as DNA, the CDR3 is TGTGCCAGCAGCTTCGGACAGGGCTACGACGAGCAGTACTTC. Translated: CASSFGQGYDEQYF.

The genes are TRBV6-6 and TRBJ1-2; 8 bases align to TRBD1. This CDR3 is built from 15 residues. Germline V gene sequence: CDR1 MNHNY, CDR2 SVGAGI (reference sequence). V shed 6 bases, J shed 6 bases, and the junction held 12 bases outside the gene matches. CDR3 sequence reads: CASSVPDRGYNGYTF. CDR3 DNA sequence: TGTGCCAGCAGCGTACCAGACAGGGGATACAATGGCTACACCTTC.

The CDR3 loop reads CASSDRATEAFF. The CDR3 region has the DNA TGTGCCAGCAGTGACAGGGCCACTGAAGCTTTCTTT. The chain carries TRBV3-1 (or the pseudogene TRBV3-2) and TRBJ1-1, with TRBD1 identical over 7 bases. Germline V gene data show CDR1 as LGHDT and CDR2 as YNNKEL (reference sequence). The trim removed 6 bases at V and 4 bases at J, leaving 2 bases unmatched. The CDR3 consists of 12 residues.

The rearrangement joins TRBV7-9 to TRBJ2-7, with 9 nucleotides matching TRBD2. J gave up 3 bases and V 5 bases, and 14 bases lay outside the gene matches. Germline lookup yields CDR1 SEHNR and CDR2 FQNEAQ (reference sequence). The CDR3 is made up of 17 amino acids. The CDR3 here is CASSPLAGGPSDYEQYF. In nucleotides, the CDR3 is TGTGCCAGCAGCCCCCTCGCGGGAGGGCCTAGCGACTACGAGCAGTACTTC.

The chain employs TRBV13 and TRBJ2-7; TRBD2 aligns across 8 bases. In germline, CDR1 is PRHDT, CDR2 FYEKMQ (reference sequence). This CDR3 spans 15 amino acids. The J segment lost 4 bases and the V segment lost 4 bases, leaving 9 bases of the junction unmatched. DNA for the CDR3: TGTGCCAGCAGCTCCCGTAGCGGGAATGCGTACGAGCAGTACTTC. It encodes CASSSRSGNAYEQYF.

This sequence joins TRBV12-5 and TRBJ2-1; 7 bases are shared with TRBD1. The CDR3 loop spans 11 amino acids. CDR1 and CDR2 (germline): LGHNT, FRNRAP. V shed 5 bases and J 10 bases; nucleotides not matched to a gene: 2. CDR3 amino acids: CASGKDREQFF. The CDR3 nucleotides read TGTGCTAGTGGTAAGGACAGGGAGCAGTTCTTC.

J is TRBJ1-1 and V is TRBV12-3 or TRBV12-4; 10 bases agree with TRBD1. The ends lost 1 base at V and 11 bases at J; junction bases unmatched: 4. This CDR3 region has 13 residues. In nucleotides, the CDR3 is TGTGCCAGCAGTTTAGGACAGGGGGCGCATGCTTTCTTT. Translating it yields CASSLGQGAHAFF.

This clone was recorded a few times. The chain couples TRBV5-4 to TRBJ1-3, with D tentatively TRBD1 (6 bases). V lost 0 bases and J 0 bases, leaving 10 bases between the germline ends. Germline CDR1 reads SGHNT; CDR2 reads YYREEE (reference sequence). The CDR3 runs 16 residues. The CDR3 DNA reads TGTGCCAGCAGCTTGGCAGGGGTTGACTCTGGAAACACCATATATTTT. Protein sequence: CASSLAGVDSGNTIYF.

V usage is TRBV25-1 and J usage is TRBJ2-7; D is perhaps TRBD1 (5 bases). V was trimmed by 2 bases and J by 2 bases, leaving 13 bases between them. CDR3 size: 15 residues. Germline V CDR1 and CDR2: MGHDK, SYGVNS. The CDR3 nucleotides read TGTGCCAGCAGTGAAGAAGGCAGGGCGGCCTACGAGCAGTACTTC. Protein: CASSEEGRAAYEQYF.

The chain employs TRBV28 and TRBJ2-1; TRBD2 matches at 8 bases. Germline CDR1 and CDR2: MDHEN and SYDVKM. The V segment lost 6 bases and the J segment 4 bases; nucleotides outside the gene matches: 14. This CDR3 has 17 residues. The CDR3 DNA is TGTGCCAGCAGCCCGAGGCCGGGACTAGATATATACAATGAGCAGTTCTTC. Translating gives CASSPRPGLDIYNEQFF.

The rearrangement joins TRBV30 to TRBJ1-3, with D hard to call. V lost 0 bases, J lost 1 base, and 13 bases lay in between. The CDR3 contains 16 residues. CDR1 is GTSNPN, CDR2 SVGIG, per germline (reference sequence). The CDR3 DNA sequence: TGTGCCTGGAGTGTAGGGCGGGGAAGGTCTGGAAACACCATATATTTT. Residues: CAWSVGRGRSGNTIYF. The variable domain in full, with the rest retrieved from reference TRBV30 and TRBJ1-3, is SQTIHQWPATLVQPVGSPLSLECTVEGTSNPNLYWYRQAAGRGLQLLFYSVGIGQISSEVPQNLSASRPQDRQFILSSKKLLLSDSGFYLCAWSVGRGRSGNTIYFGEGSWLTVV.

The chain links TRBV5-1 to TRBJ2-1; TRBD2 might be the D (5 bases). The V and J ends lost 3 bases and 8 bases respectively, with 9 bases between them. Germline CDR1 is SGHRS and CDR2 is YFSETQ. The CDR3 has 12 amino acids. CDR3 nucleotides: TGCGCCAGCAGCTCGCTCGGGGATGAGCAGTTCTTC. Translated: CASSSLGDEQFF.

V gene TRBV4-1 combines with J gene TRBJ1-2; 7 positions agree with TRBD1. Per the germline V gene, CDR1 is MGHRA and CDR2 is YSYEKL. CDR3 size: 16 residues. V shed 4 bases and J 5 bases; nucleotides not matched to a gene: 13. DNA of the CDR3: TGCGCCAGCAGCCCCATACCGGGACAGACAGATTATGGCTACACCTTC. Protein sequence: CASSPIPGQTDYGYTF.

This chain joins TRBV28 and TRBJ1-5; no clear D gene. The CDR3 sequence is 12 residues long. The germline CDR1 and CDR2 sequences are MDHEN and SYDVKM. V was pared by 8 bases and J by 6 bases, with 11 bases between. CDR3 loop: CASYRAGQPQHF. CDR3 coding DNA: TGTGCCAGCTACCGCGCGGGTCAGCCCCAGCATTTT.

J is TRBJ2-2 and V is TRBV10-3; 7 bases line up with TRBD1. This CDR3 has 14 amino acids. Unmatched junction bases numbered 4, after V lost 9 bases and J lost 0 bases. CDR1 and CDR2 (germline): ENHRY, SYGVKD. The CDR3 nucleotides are TGTGCCATGGGGACAGTTGCGAACACCGGGGAGCTGTTTTTT. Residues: CAMGTVANTGELFF.

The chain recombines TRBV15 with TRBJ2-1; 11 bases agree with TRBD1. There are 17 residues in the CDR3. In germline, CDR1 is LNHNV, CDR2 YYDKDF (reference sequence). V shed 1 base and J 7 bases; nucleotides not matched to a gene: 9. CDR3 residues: CATSRAPGQGVRNEQFF. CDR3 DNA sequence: TGTGCCACCAGCAGAGCCCCGGGACAGGGGGTTAGGAATGAGCAGTTCTTC.

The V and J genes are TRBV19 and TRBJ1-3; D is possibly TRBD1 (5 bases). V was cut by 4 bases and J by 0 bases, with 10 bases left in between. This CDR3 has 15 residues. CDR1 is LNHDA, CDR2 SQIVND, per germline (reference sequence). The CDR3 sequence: CASSTGVDSGNTIYF. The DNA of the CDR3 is TGTGCCAGTAGTACGGGGGTAGACTCTGGAAACACCATATATTTT.

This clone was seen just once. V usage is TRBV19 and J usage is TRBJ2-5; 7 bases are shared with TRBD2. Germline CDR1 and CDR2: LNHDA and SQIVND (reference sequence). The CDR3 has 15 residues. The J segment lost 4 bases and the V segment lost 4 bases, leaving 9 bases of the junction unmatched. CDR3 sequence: CASSTRLAGTETQYF. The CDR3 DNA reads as TGTGCCAGTAGTACCCGACTAGCCGGAACAGAGACCCAGTACTTC.